This T cell receptor beta chain derives from a study of T cell changes during pregnancy in multiple sclerosis. Clones were sequenced by immunoSEQ multiplex PCR, and TCRdb holds only the in-frame ones, with some missing. The table has roughly 35,000 clones, almost 95% seen once. The CDR3 consists of 15 residues. Trimming at V came to 7 bases and at J to 4 bases, leaving 10 bases not matched to a gene. In germline, CDR1 is SNHLY, CDR2 FYNNEI. The material sequenced was CD4+ T cells from peripheral blood mononuclear cells, taken in the third trimester of pregnancy. The sequence was obtained from a female donor in good health, enrolled as a control in a pregnancy study. This chain connects TRBV2 to TRBJ1-5; 7 positions match TRBD1. This chain's CDR3 is CASTLEGQPNQPQHF. Written as DNA, the CDR3 is TGTGCCAGCACCCTCGAGGGACAGCCGAATCAGCCCCAGCATTTT. Full variable domain (rest looked up from reference TRBV2 and TRBJ1-5): EPEVTQTPSHQVTQMGQEVILRCVPISNHLYFYWYRQILGQKVEFLVSFYNNEISEKSEIFDDQFSVERPDGSNFTLKIRSTKLEDSAMYFCASTLEGQPNQPQHFGDGTRLSIL.